These T cell receptor beta chains were read from a single sample in a study of regulatory and conventional T cells in breast cancer. Via MiXCR, TCRdb re-called the PCR reads, giving one row per CDR3 protein. The sample has about 16,000 distinct CDR3 sequences, approximately 35% seen once. Sequenced material: conventional T cells from blood. These receptors all come from a female donor in good health. Both conserved end residues are part of each CDR3.

j_gene	v_gene	CDR3aa
TRBJ1-3	TRBV6-2/TRBV6-3	CASSYGTFPPASGNTIYF
TRBJ2-3	TRBV3-1	CASSLTGDYRRGQYF
TRBJ2-7	TRBV4-1	CASSSIQSGPYEQYF
TRBJ2-1	TRBV27	CASNPLSSYNEQFF
TRBJ2-1	TRBV2	CASRGNEQFF
TRBJ2-7	TRBV7-9	CAGPLGLWDRGSYEQYF
TRBJ1-4	TRBV6-5	CASMTGGEKLFF
TRBJ1-3	TRBV5-1	CASSALTGAGNTIYF
TRBJ2-7	TRBV28	CASSSWDRGSYEQYF
TRBJ2-3	TRBV29-1	CSVAAVGGTDTQYF
TRBJ2-7	TRBV6-2/TRBV6-3	CASSRRGLNYEQYF
TRBJ2-1	TRBV5-6	CASSFQAGLAGDEQFF
TRBJ2-4	TRBV20-1	CSAVDTRGNIQYF
TRBJ2-7	TRBV12-3/TRBV12-4	CASSPRRIPYEQYF
TRBJ1-4	TRBV20-1	CSARDAGASDEELFF
TRBJ2-7	TRBV7-2	CASSSGTNRHSYEQYF
TRBJ1-5	TRBV12-3/TRBV12-4	CASSPRRAAGYNQPQHF
TRBJ1-4	TRBV12-3/TRBV12-4	CASTSFWEQGGVSEKLFF
TRBJ1-1	TRBV20-1	CSAASRENTEAFF
TRBJ2-5	TRBV20-1	CSARGGILETQYF
TRBJ1-5	TRBV6-1	CASSEGQPYQPQHF
TRBJ2-1	TRBV12-3/TRBV12-4	CASNRGAGEQFF
TRBJ2-4	TRBV7-9	CASSQGGLESIQYF
TRBJ2-1	TRBV3-1	CASSQGYEQFF
TRBJ2-4	TRBV20-1	CSANSASNFYF
TRBJ2-1	TRBV9	CASSVRPLGTSGAKSYNEQLF
TRBJ1-6	TRBV5-1	CASKEIPGQGHSPLHF
TRBJ2-5	TRBV20-1	CSARVLGTARGETQYF
TRBJ1-3	TRBV7-9	CASSLPDSSAGNTIYF
TRBJ2-3	TRBV20-1	CSAADSRISVTDTQYF
TRBJ2-4	TRBV7-9	CASSFDIGQGMAKNIQYF
TRBJ1-2	TRBV7-9	CASSLDRDRGYTF
TRBJ2-5	TRBV7-2	CASSFQETQYF
TRBJ1-1	TRBV11-1	CASSYYMGQGVLMNTEAFF
TRBJ1-5	TRBV20-1	CSARDLDLGQGPNQPQHF
TRBJ2-1	TRBV4-1	CASSLLWTAYNEQFF
TRBJ2-5	TRBV12-3/TRBV12-4	CASSLTSGGSFDQYF
TRBJ2-1	TRBV7-9	CASRPSGGYNEQFF
TRBJ1-6	TRBV7-8	CASSEDRGLKSPLHF
TRBJ1-5	TRBV12-3/TRBV12-4	CASSLGGAGHSNQPQHF
TRBJ2-5	TRBV11-2	CASSFTQTQETQYF
TRBJ2-2	TRBV12-3/TRBV12-4	CASSLIAGGSGELLF
TRBJ2-2	TRBV4-1	CASSQAGELFF
TRBJ1-3	TRBV12-3/TRBV12-4	CASSLQGAVAGNTIYF
TRBJ2-2	TRBV7-2	CASSRTSGRARSGELFF
TRBJ2-1	TRBV5-1	CASSSLNGLAGIYNEQFF
TRBJ1-2	TRBV6-5	CASSYRGGDYGYTF
TRBJ2-5	TRBV5-1	CASRGFVAGETQYF
TRBJ2-1	TRBV6-5	CASSPYFGRDSTTEQFF
TRBJ1-5	TRBV6-2/TRBV6-3	CASSYPSGFRNQPQHF
TRBJ2-7	TRBV5-1	CASSGEQGALEQYF
TRBJ2-1	TRBV7-2	CASSTRGGAVGSHNEQFF
TRBJ1-1	TRBV19	CAGSVRTGLAAEAFF
TRBJ1-2	TRBV29-1	CSVEDRGAYTF
TRBJ1-1	TRBV2	CASTTGGTEAFF
TRBJ1-2	TRBV20-1	CSARAVRDRAFYGYTF
TRBJ2-5	TRBV7-2	CASSLAGTVETQYF
TRBJ2-7	TRBV11-1	CASSARTGGKDEQYF
TRBJ2-3	TRBV20-1	CSAGSGGASDTQYF
TRBJ1-6	TRBV12-3/TRBV12-4	CASSSRQGANSPLHF